This T cell receptor beta chain derives from a study of blood T cell repertoires in COVID-19. Study details: Sources were T cells, B-cell-depleted T cells, or PBMCs; the material itself was cDNA or gDNA.

The CDR3 contains 17 residues. V was clipped by 5 bases and J by 8 bases; unmatched bases: 20. Germline V gene data show CDR1 as MNHEY and CDR2 as SMNVEV (reference sequence). Only in-frame clones appear in the TCRdb table, and some are missing; sequencing was by immunoSEQ multiplex PCR. Among approximately 270,000 clones listed, over 75% were seen once. Sequenced material: PBMCs or T cells enriched from blood (not recorded which). J is TRBJ1-2 and V is TRBV27, with 7 bases aligning to TRBD1. This sequence originates from a man aged 35 to 55 who had recovered from COVID-19. CDR3 sequence: CASSTWGWGRQGGGYTF. The CDR3 coding sequence is TGTGCCAGCAGTACATGGGGTTGGGGTCGACAGGGAGGCGGCTACACCTTC.